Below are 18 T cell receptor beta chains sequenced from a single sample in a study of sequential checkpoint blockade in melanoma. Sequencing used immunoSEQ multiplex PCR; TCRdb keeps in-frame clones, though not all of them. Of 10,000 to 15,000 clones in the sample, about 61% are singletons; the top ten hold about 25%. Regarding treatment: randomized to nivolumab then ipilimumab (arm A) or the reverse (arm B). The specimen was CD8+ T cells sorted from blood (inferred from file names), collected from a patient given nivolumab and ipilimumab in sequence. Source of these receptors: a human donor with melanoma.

The CDR3 region is CASSIGALTGTEAFF. As DNA, the CDR3 is TGTGCCAGTAGTATTGGAGCTCTTACGGGGACTGAAGCTTTCTTT. This chain joins TRBV19 and TRBJ1-1; D is unresolved. The CDR3 is 15 amino acids. V dropped 3 bases and J dropped 5 bases, with 16 bases sitting between them. Germline CDR1 is LNHDA and CDR2 is SQIVND (reference sequence).

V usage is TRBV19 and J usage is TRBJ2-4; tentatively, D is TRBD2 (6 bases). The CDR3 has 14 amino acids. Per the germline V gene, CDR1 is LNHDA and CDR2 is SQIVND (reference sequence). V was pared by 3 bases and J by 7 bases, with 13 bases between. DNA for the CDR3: TGTGCCAGTAGTATTGGGGGGAGTAAGAACATTCAGTACTTC. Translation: CASSIGGSKNIQYF.

The CDR3 here is CASSLDDSKNIQYF. The CDR3 DNA is TGCGCCAGCAGCTTGGATGACAGCAAAAACATTCAGTACTTC. The V and J genes are TRBV5-1 and TRBJ2-4, with D possibly TRBD1 on 5 matching bases. The V gene lost 0 bases and the J gene lost 3 bases, with 7 bases spanning the gap. Germline lookup yields CDR1 SGHRS and CDR2 YFSETQ. CDR3 size: 14 residues.

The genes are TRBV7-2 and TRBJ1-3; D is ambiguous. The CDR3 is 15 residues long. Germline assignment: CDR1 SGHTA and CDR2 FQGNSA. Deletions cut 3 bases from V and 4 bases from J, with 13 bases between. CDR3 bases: TGTGCCAGCAGCTTCCGGGAACTAAGCGGAAACACCATATATTTT. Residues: CASSFRELSGNTIYF.

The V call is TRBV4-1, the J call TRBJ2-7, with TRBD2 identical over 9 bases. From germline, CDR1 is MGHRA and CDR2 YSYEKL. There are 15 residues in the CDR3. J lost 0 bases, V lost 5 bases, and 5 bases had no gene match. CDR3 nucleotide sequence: TGCGCCAGCAGCTATCTAGCGGGAAGCTCCTACGAGCAGTACTTC. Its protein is CASSYLAGSSYEQYF.

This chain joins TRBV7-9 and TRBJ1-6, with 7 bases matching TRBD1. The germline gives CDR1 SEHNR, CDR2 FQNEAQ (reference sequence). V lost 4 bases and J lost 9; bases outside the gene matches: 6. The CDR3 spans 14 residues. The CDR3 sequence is CASSWGQLASPLHF. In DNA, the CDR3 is TGTGCCAGCAGCTGGGGACAGCTAGCTTCACCCCTCCACTTT.

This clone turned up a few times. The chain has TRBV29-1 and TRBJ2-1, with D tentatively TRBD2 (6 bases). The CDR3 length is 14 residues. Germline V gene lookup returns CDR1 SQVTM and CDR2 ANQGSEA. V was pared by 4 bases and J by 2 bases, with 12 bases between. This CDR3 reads CSVGHGGAYNEQFF. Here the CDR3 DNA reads TGCAGCGTTGGTCACGGCGGGGCCTACAATGAGCAGTTCTTC.

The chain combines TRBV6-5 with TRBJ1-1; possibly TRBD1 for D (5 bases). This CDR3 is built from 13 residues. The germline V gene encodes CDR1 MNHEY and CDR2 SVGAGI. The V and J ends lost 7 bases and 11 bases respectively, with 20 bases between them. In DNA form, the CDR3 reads TGTGCCAGCACTACCGGGACTTCCAATGAGGCTTTCTTT. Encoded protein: CASTTGTSNEAFF.

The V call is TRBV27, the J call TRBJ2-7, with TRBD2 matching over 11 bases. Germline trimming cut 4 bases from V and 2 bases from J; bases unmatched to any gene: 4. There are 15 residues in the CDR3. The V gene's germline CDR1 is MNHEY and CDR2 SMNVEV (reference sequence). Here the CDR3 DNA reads TGTGCCAGCAGTTCACAGACTAGCGGGGCCTACGAGCAGTACTTC. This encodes CASSSQTSGAYEQYF.

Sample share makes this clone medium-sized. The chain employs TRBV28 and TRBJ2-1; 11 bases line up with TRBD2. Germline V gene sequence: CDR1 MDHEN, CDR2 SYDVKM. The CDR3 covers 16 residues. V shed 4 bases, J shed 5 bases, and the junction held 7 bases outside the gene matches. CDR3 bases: TGTGCCAGCAGTTACTCCGGGACTAGCGGCCACAATGAGCAGTTCTTC. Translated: CASSYSGTSGHNEQFF.

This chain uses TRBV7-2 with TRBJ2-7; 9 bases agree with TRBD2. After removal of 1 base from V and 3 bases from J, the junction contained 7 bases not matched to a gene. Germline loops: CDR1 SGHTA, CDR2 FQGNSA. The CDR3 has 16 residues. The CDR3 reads CASSLGASGALYEQYF. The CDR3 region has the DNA TGTGCCAGCAGCTTAGGGGCTAGCGGGGCCCTCTACGAGCAGTACTTC.

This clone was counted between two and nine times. The CDR3: CASRVGTASMGETQYF. The DNA for the CDR3 is TGTGCCAGCAGGGTCGGGACAGCCTCAATGGGGGAGACCCAGTACTTC. The genes are TRBV27 and TRBJ2-5, with 7 bases lining up with TRBD1. The CDR3 length is 16 residues. V gave up 6 bases and J gave up 5 bases; unmatched junction bases: 15. Per germline, CDR1 MNHEY and CDR2 SMNVEV (reference sequence).

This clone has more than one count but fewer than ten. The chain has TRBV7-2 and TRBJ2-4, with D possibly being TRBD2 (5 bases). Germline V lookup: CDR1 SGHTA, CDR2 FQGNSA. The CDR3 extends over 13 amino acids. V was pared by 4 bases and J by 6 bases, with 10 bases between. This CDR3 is CASSSSGVNIQYF. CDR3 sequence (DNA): TGTGCCAGCAGCTCAAGCGGAGTAAACATTCAGTACTTC.

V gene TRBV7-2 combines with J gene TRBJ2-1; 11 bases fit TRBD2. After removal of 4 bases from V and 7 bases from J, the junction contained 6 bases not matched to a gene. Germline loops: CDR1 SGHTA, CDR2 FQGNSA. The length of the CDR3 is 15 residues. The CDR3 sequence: CASSSYSGGENEQFF. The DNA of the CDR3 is TGTGCCAGCAGCTCCTATAGCGGGGGGGAGAATGAGCAGTTCTTC.

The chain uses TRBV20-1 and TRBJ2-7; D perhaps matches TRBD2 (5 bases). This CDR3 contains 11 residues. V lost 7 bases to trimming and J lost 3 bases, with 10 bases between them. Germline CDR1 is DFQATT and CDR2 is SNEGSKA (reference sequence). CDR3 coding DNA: TGCAGTGTCCAGCGGAGCTACGAGCAGTACTTC. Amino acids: CSVQRSYEQYF.

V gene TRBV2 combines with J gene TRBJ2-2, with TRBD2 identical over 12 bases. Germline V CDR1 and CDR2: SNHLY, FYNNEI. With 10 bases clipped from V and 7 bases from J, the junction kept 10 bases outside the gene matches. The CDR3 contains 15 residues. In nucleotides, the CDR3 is TGTGCCATCACGACTAGCGGGAGTACTGGCGGGGAGCTGTTTTTT. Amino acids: CAITTSGSTGGELFF.

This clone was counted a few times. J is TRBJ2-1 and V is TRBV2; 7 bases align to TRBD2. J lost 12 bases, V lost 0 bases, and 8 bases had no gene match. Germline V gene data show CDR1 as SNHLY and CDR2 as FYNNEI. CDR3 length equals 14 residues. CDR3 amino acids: CASSEANVRGGQFF. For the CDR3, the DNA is TGTGCCAGCAGTGAAGCTAATGTCCGCGGGGGGCAGTTCTTC.

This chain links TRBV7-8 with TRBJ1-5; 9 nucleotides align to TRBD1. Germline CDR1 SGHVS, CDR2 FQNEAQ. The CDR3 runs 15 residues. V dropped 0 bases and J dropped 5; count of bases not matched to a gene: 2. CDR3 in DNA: TGTGCCAGCAGCTTAGCCGGGACAGGGTATCAGCCCCAGCATTTT. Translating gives CASSLAGTGYQPQHF.